This entry lists 3 T cell receptor beta chains sequenced from one sample in a study of cytomegalovirus exposure and HLA in healthy donors. 13 Jbeta primers and 60 Vbeta primers were used for the PCR. The assay was immunoSEQ multiplex PCR, and TCRdb's table has in-frame clones only and misses some. The sample consists of about 82,000 clones, around 66% of them appearing once. The sequencing sample was made of PBMCs. The receptor source for this set is a woman aged 35 to 49 in good health and CMV-seropositive.

Only a few counts were recorded for this clone. The chain recombines TRBV6-6 with TRBJ1-1; the D is unclear. CDR1 is MNHNY and CDR2 is SVGAGI in the germline V gene (reference sequence). This CDR3 region has 13 residues. Trimming removed 5 bases from V and 0 bases from J, with 7 bases in between. In nucleotides, the CDR3 is TGTGCCAGCAGTCCTACAGTGAACACTGAAGCTTTCTTT. This translates into CASSPTVNTEAFF.

The rearrangement links TRBV5-8 to TRBJ2-7, with a tentative D call TRBD1 (6 bases). V was shortened by 1 base and J by 4 bases, with 9 bases between the two germline ends. CDR3 length equals 13 residues. Germline V CDR1 and CDR2: SGHTS, YDEGEE. The DNA of the CDR3 is TGTGCCAGCAGCTTGACAGGGTCATACGAGCAGTACTTC. Protein sequence: CASSLTGSYEQYF.

This clone was observed a few times. This chain joins TRBV9 and TRBJ2-4, with D perhaps matching TRBD1 (6 bases). CDR1 is SGDLS and CDR2 is YYNGEE in the germline V gene. Trimming removed 0 bases at V and 1 base at J, with 11 bases between. The length of the CDR3 is 16 residues. DNA of the CDR3: TGTGCCAGCAGCGTAGAACAGGGAGCGGCCAAAAACATTCAGTACTTC. Translation: CASSVEQGAAKNIQYF.